The rows below give T cell receptor beta chains drawn from one sample of a study of T cell responses to AZD1222 COVID-19 vaccine. TCRdb's table, derived via immunoSEQ multiplex PCR, lists solely in-frame clones and lacks some. The table lists about 160,000 clones, about 91% of them singletons. This sample comprised peripheral blood, obtained on day 0 of MenACWY control vaccination. The origin of the receptors is an adult in good health. The conserved cysteine and the conserved F or W are not part of the CDR3 here.

j_call | v_call | cdr3_aa
TRBJ1-5 | TRBV12-3/TRBV12-4 | ASVGGASQPQH
TRBJ1-1 | TRBV18 | ASSPRRESTEAF
TRBJ2-5 | TRBV20-1 | SAGRQETQY
TRBJ2-3 | TRBV28 | ASSLKFGVSTDTQY
TRBJ2-1 | TRBV29-1 | SVESGTYNEQF
TRBJ2-5 | TRBV11-3 | ASSLDAFARETQY
TRBJ1-3 | TRBV3-1/TRBV3-2 | ASSQDRRGGNTIY
TRBJ2-3 | TRBV5-3 | ARSLVGRFTQY
TRBJ2-5 | TRBV27 | ASSLRIAGGYETQY
TRBJ2-2 | TRBV6-5 | ASSLGTAITGELF
TRBJ1-3 | TRBV4-3 | ASSQAGVSGNTIY
TRBJ2-2 | TRBV5-1 | ASSLSAGDSGELF
TRBJ2-3 | TRBV9 | ASSGTRSSTDTQY
TRBJ1-2 | TRBV12-3/TRBV12-4 | ASTDLMGYT
TRBJ2-1 | TRBV6-2/TRBV6-3 | ASSYSILNNEQF
TRBJ2-7 | TRBV19 | ASSTTGDYEQY
TRBJ2-2 | TRBV9 | ASSPRTDTGELF
TRBJ1-6 | TRBV6-1 | ASSDIGPLH
TRBJ2-2 | TRBV7-3 | ASSHTGSELF
TRBJ1-5 | TRBV21-1 | ASSQGRGNQPQH
TRBJ2-1 | TRBV6-2/TRBV6-3 | ASSRLPSSYNEQF
TRBJ2-2 | TRBV4-2 | ASSQDERTSEAGELF
TRBJ1-1 | TRBV28 | ATRSGTEAF
TRBJ1-1 | TRBV6-5 | ASSYSNREAF
TRBJ2-5 | TRBV7-9 | ASSLTKETQY
TRBJ1-1 | TRBV6-5 | ASSAASNTEAF
TRBJ2-1 | TRBV21-1 | ASSKGVRFYNEQF
TRBJ2-7 | TRBV5-8 | ASSSMTGSYEQY
TRBJ2-3 | TRBV5-1 | ASSLGPTTYEGADTQY
TRBJ2-2 | TRBV6-5 | ASSRIASGELF
TRBJ2-1 | TRBV11-1 | ASSFRREGGEQF
TRBJ2-1 | TRBV7-3 | ASSLTSGRAGNEQF
TRBJ2-1 | TRBV18 | ASSPRTGTEQF
TRBJ1-2 | TRBV27 | ASSLAGYDGYT
TRBJ2-7 | TRBV7-2 | ASSLGGAGASYEQY
TRBJ2-2 | TRBV7-2 | ASSLSQQTGELF
TRBJ1-1 | TRBV5-1 | ASQQDLNTEAF
TRBJ1-2 | TRBV5-6 | ASQDGRGGYT
TRBJ2-7 | TRBV4-2 | ASSQDLAPSYEQY
TRBJ2-7 | TRBV7-9 | ASKAGLASKQY
TRBJ1-2 | TRBV14 | ASSPARFMGYT
TRBJ2-1 | TRBV9 | ASSVVSASSYNEQF
TRBJ1-2 | TRBV7-2 | ASSSSGQGRLVYGYT
TRBJ1-1 | TRBV10-1 | ASSRDIRNTEAF
TRBJ2-2 | TRBV20-1 | SASRRANTGELF
TRBJ1-4 | TRBV2 | ASKLQVNEKLF
TRBJ1-4 | TRBV28 | ASSPRQGASEKLF
TRBJ1-3 | TRBV9 | ASSQNQAISGNTIY
TRBJ1-4 | TRBV6-1 | ASSSTGGEEKLF
TRBJ1-1 | TRBV10-3 | ATRTDLNTEAF
TRBJ2-3 | TRBV18 | ASSPTAATDTQY
TRBJ2-1 | TRBV27 | ASSLGIYNEQF
TRBJ1-3 | TRBV3-1/TRBV3-2 | ASSHGPATAGNTIY